The 8 T cell receptor beta chains below come from one sample, sequenced in a study of patients with pleural tuberculosis. MiXCR, run by TCRdb on the reads, gives a single entry per CDR3 protein. Here the sample spans around 50,000 distinct CDR3 sequences, 7.3% being singletons. All receptors come from a human donor with pleural tuberculosis.

This clonotype has ten or more counts. This chain links TRBV29-1 with TRBJ2-3; possible D gene TRBD2, 6 bases. The germline V gene has CDR1 SQVTM and CDR2 ANQGSEA. This CDR3 spans 14 amino acids. Trimming shortened V by 0 bases and J by 5 bases, and 12 bases separated the two germline ends. DNA for the CDR3: TGCAGCGTTGAAGATAATAGGCGGGGAGATACGCAGTATTTT. Protein product: CSVEDNRRGDTQYF.

There are many counts of this clonotype. This rearrangement joins TRBV11-1 to TRBJ1-5; 7 nucleotides agree with TRBD1. Germline V gene lookup returns CDR1 SGHAT and CDR2 FQDESV (reference sequence). V shed 1 base and J 3 bases; nucleotides not matched to a gene: 6. The CDR3 extends over 16 amino acids. The CDR3, as DNA: TGTGCCAGCAGCTTAGGTGCGGGACAGTACAATCAGCCCCAGCATTTT. Its translation: CASSLGAGQYNQPQHF. Variable domain in full (rest from reference TRBV11-1 and TRBJ1-5): EAEVAQSPRYKITEKSQAVAFWCDPISGHATLYWYRQILGQGPELLVQFQDESVVDDSQLPKDRFSAERLKGVDSTLKIQPAELGDSAMYLCASSLGAGQYNQPQHFGDGTRLSIL.

This clonotype has a single count. Germline and junction disagree at one end, which may indicate a read error. The chain links TRBV24-1 to TRBJ2-1; unclear D gene. Per the germline V gene, CDR1 is KGHDR and CDR2 is SFDVKD. The CDR3 covers 12 residues. CDR3 sequence: CATSEGYNKQFF. Here the CDR3 DNA reads TGTGCCACCAGTGAGGGTTACAATAAGCAGTTCTTC.

J is TRBJ2-4 and V is TRBV11-1; D unresolved. The length of the CDR3 is 15 residues. V lost 4 bases to trimming and J lost 3 bases, with 13 bases between them. CDR1 is SGHAT, CDR2 FQDESV, per germline (reference sequence). CDR3 coding DNA: TGTGCCAGCAGCTCCCAGAGGTTTGGCAAAAACATTCAGTACTTC. It is translated as CASSSQRFGKNIQYF.

This clonotype appeared many times. V usage is TRBV15 and J usage is TRBJ1-5; D not certain. The CDR3 is made up of 17 amino acids. V lost 1 base and J lost 0, with 13 bases in between. Germline-derived CDR1 and CDR2 are LNHNV and YYDKDF (reference sequence). CDR3 residues: CATSRVSGDYSNQPQHF. The CDR3 DNA reads as TGTGCCACCAGCAGAGTGTCAGGAGACTATAGCAATCAGCCCCAGCATTTT.

This clonotype has at least ten counts. The rearrangement joins TRBV6-2 or TRBV6-3 to TRBJ2-7; 11 positions match TRBD2. This CDR3 spans 16 amino acids. In germline, CDR1 is MNHEY, CDR2 SVGEGT. The junction had 8 bases not matched to a gene; V was cut back by 2 bases and J by 5 bases. CDR3 nucleotide sequence: TGTGCCAGCAGTTACACTAGCGGGAGTAGGAGGCACGAGCAGTACGTC. Its protein product is CASSYTSGSRRHEQYV.

In its sample, this clonotype was seen many times. The chain uses TRBV4-1 and TRBJ1-2, with D unclear. V was trimmed by 1 base and J by 4 bases, leaving 7 bases between them. Germline CDR1 reads MGHRA; CDR2 reads YSYEKL. This CDR3 contains 13 residues. DNA of the CDR3: TGCGCCAGCAGCCAAGGTATGGGCTATGGCTACACCTTC. Its protein is CASSQGMGYGYTF.

The table lists this clonotype with a few counts. V usage is TRBV29-1 and J usage is TRBJ2-7; 13 bases are shared with TRBD2. V trimming: 8 bases; J trimming: 7 bases; junction bases outside the gene matches: 8. The V gene's germline CDR1 is SQVTM and CDR2 ANQGSEA. CDR3 size: 13 residues. For the CDR3, the DNA is TGCAGCATCTGGACTAGCGGGGGCTTGGAGCAGTACTTC. It specifies CSIWTSGGLEQYF.